This T cell receptor (beta chain) was recorded in a study of cytomegalovirus exposure and HLA in healthy donors. With 60 Vbeta and 13 Jbeta primers, the PCR was carried out. The protocol was immunoSEQ multiplex PCR, while the TCRdb copy is restricted to in-frame clones and leaves out a portion. The sample contains fewer than 300,000 clones, about four fifths of which appear only once. The sequence came from a girl aged 2 to 10 in good health and CMV-seronegative. Sequenced sample: PBMCs.

The CDR3, as DNA: TGTGCCAGCAGCCCCGACAGGGGAGAGCAGTACTTC. As protein: CASSPDRGEQYF. The V and J genes are TRBV11-2 and TRBJ2-7; 8 bases line up with TRBD1. Trimming at V came to 5 bases and at J to 7 bases, leaving 4 bases not matched to a gene. Germline CDR1 and CDR2: SGHAT and FQNNGV. The CDR3 spans 12 residues.